This T cell receptor (beta chain) was captured in a study of blood T cell repertoires in COVID-19. About the study: In each case, the material was cDNA or gDNA derived from T cells, B-cell-depleted T cells, or PBMCs.

Assay: immunoSEQ multiplex PCR; the TCRdb copy retains only in-frame clones and omits some. The sample lists more than 60,000 clones; more than 75% were seen once. Trimming took 4 bases from V and 4 from J; bases not matched to a gene: 6. Germline V gene data show CDR1 as SGHAT and CDR2 as FQNNGV. This CDR3 region has 16 residues. The rearrangement uses TRBV11-2 and TRBJ2-5; 13 nucleotides align to TRBD2. The receptor's source is a woman aged 35 to 49 who had recovered from COVID-19. Sequencing was done on a sample of PBMCs or T cells enriched from blood (not recorded which). CDR3 protein: CASSSGTSGVIETQYF. The CDR3 nucleotides are TGTGCCAGCAGCTCAGGGACTAGCGGGGTCATAGAGACCCAGTACTTC.